These 26 T cell receptor beta chains were sequenced from one sample in a study of blood T cell repertoires in COVID-19. Profiling relied on immunoSEQ multiplex PCR, and the TCRdb table lists in-frame clones only, not all of them. Among more than 140,000 clones, around 86% were seen once, and the ten largest hold around 1.6%. Material: peripheral blood. The receptors originated from a human donor in a cohort sampled during active COVID-19.

The chain couples TRBV2 to TRBJ2-7; D perhaps matches TRBD1 (5 bases). Trimming removed 4 bases from V and 3 bases from J, with 7 bases in between. The CDR3 sequence is 12 residues long. Per the germline V gene, CDR1 is SNHLY and CDR2 is FYNNEI. In DNA, the CDR3 is TGTGCCAGCAGTGCGCAGGGCTACGAGCAGTACTTC. Translation: CASSAQGYEQYF.

This sequence joins TRBV2 and TRBJ2-1, with 15 bases lining up with TRBD2. This CDR3 has 15 residues. V shed 6 bases, J shed 8 bases, and the junction held 5 bases outside the gene matches. CDR1 is SNHLY and CDR2 is FYNNEI in the germline V gene. For the CDR3, the DNA is TGTGCCAGCAGCCTCGGACTAGCGGGAGGGGATGAGCAGTTCTTC. Amino acid sequence: CASSLGLAGGDEQFF.

This chain uses TRBV14 with TRBJ2-7; possibly TRBD2 for D (6 bases). With 3 bases removed from V and 3 bases from J, the gap between germline ends came to 21 bases. Germline V gives CDR1 SGHDN, CDR2 FVKESK. There are 17 residues in the CDR3. CDR3 DNA: TGTGCCAGCAGCCAGTTACCGGGACTGGGAGAAAGCTACGAGCAGTACTTC. This codes for CASSQLPGLGESYEQYF.

This clone was observed once. This chain uses TRBV27 with TRBJ2-5; 8 bases match TRBD1. The CDR3 has 16 amino acids. V lost 8 bases and J lost 5; bases outside the gene matches: 16. Germline V lookup: CDR1 MNHEY, CDR2 SMNVEV (reference sequence). DNA of the CDR3: TGTGCCAGCCGGCAGGGGGCTCAGAGAGGGGGGGAGACCCAGTACTTC. Translation gives CASRQGAQRGGETQYF.

V usage is TRBV15 and J usage is TRBJ1-1, with D tentatively TRBD1 (5 bases). Germline loops: CDR1 LNHNV, CDR2 YYDKDF (reference sequence). The V end lost 1 base, the J end lost 2 bases, and 11 bases lay between the germline ends. The CDR3 loop spans 15 amino acids. CDR3 sequence (DNA): TGTGCCACCAGCAGAGGGGGCATAAGAAACACTGAAGCTTTCTTT. This gives the protein CATSRGGIRNTEAFF.

V usage is TRBV6-5 and J usage is TRBJ1-1; D not certain. The CDR3 is 15 residues long. Germline values: CDR1 MNHEY, CDR2 SVGAGI. V was clipped by 6 bases and J by 0 bases, with 14 bases between them. The CDR3 DNA reads TGTGCCAGCAGCCACATCAGTATGGTGAACACTGAAGCTTTCTTT. It specifies CASSHISMVNTEAFF.

The chain recombines TRBV28 with TRBJ2-2; 9 nucleotides line up with TRBD2. This CDR3 has 15 residues. Germline lookup yields CDR1 MDHEN and CDR2 SYDVKM. Trimming removed 3 bases from V and 6 bases from J; junction bases left unmatched: 5. The CDR3 sequence: CASSFGGRAAGELFF. The CDR3 DNA reads as TGTGCCAGCAGTTTCGGCGGGAGGGCCGCCGGGGAGCTGTTTTTT.

The rearrangement joins TRBV24-1 to TRBJ2-1; 8 bases agree with TRBD2. The V gene's germline CDR1 is KGHDR and CDR2 SFDVKD. CDR3 length: 13 residues. Trimming took 6 bases from V and 6 from J; bases not matched to a gene: 3. The CDR3 bases are TGTGCCACCAGTTCCGGGGGGGGCAATGAGCAGTTCTTC. Amino acid sequence: CATSSGGGNEQFF.

The chain links TRBV19 to TRBJ2-3; 12 bases align to TRBD2. Per the germline V gene, CDR1 is LNHDA and CDR2 is SQIVND (reference sequence). CDR3 size: 16 residues. J gave up 6 bases and V 6 bases, and 10 bases lay outside the gene matches. The CDR3 here is CASSGRLAGEGDTQYF. CDR3 coding DNA: TGTGCCAGTAGCGGGAGACTAGCGGGAGAGGGGGATACGCAGTATTTT.

This rearrangement joins TRBV6-6 to TRBJ2-1; 7 nucleotides align to TRBD2. With V trimmed by 6 bases and J by 6 bases, 8 bases remained unmatched. The CDR3 loop spans 14 amino acids. Germline CDR1 and CDR2: MNHNY and SVGAGI (reference sequence). The CDR3 region has the DNA TGTGCCAGCAGGGAAGGACTAGGGCGCAATGAGCAGTTCTTC. It is translated as CASREGLGRNEQFF.

The chain has TRBV10-3 and TRBJ2-5; 9 nucleotides match TRBD1. Trimming removed 5 bases from V and 5 bases from J; junction bases left unmatched: 18. CDR3 length: 18 amino acids. Looked up from germline, CDR1 is ENHRY and CDR2 is SYGVKD. CDR3 loop: CAISRGGGGTGHGETQYF. The CDR3 DNA reads as TGTGCCATCAGTCGAGGAGGAGGAGGGACAGGGCATGGTGAGACCCAGTACTTC.

The rearrangement joins TRBV19 to TRBJ1-2; TRBD1 matches 10 bases. The CDR3 spans 14 residues. The junction had 4 bases not matched to a gene; V was cut back by 6 bases and J by 3 bases. The germline CDR1 and CDR2 sequences are LNHDA and SQIVND (reference sequence). The CDR3 region is CASSTTGGDYGYTF. The CDR3 nucleotides read TGTGCCAGTAGCACGACAGGGGGCGACTATGGCTACACCTTC.

The V call is TRBV27, the J call TRBJ1-4, with 7 bases fitting TRBD1. The V segment lost 6 bases and the J segment 8 bases; nucleotides outside the gene matches: 21. This CDR3 is 18 amino acids long. The germline V gene encodes CDR1 MNHEY and CDR2 SMNVEV (reference sequence). The CDR3 bases are TGTGCCAGCAGACCACCTACCCCGGGACAGCGACGTGGGGAAAAACTGTTTTTT. Translated: CASRPPTPGQRRGEKLFF.

The gene calls are TRBV19 and TRBJ2-5; TRBD1 aligns across 10 bases. Trimming cost V 3 bases and J 2 bases; bases outside gene matches: 9. Germline CDR1 is LNHDA and CDR2 is SQIVND (reference sequence). This CDR3 has 17 residues. The CDR3 bases are TGTGCCAGTAGTATCGGGACAGGGGTCCTAGTACAAGAGACCCAGTACTTC. Protein product: CASSIGTGVLVQETQYF.

V gene TRBV19 combines with J gene TRBJ1-2, with 8 bases aligning to TRBD1. Germline V gene sequence: CDR1 LNHDA, CDR2 SQIVND (reference sequence). This CDR3 has 15 residues. Unmatched junction bases numbered 6, after V lost 4 bases and J lost 2 bases. The CDR3 spells CASSKTGQVNYGYTF. Here the CDR3 DNA reads TGTGCCAGTAGTAAGACGGGACAGGTGAACTATGGCTACACCTTC.

The V and J genes are TRBV18 and TRBJ1-2, with D unclear. The germline V gene encodes CDR1 KGHSH and CDR2 LQKENI. Trimming stripped 3 bases from V and 8 bases from J, with 16 bases between. The CDR3 sequence is 14 residues long. The chain's CDR3 is CASSPPTFRKGYTF. For the CDR3, the DNA is TGTGCCAGCTCACCGCCTACTTTCCGTAAGGGCTACACCTTC.

This clone is a singleton in its sample. The J gene is TRBJ2-1, the V gene TRBV3-1 (or the pseudogene TRBV3-2); a possible D gene is TRBD2 (5 bases). Trimming shortened V by 8 bases and J by 2 bases, and 16 bases separated the two germline ends. The CDR3 has 15 amino acids. From germline, CDR1 is LGHDT and CDR2 YNNKEL (reference sequence). The CDR3 DNA is TGTGCCAGCCTTATGGGAGTAGAAGCCTACAATGAGCAGTTCTTC. It yields the protein CASLMGVEAYNEQFF.

The chain uses TRBV11-3 and TRBJ2-1, with 7 bases matching TRBD2. Trimming cost V 3 bases and J 5 bases; bases outside gene matches: 1. Germline V gene sequence: CDR1 SGHNT, CDR2 YENEEA. The CDR3 runs 13 residues. Here the CDR3 DNA reads TGTGCCAGCAGCTTGGGGACTAACAATGAGCAGTTCTTC. Protein product: CASSLGTNNEQFF. Using reference TRBV11-3 and TRBJ2-1 for the parts outside the CDR3, the full variable domain is EAGVVQSPRYKIIEKKQPVAFWCNPISGHNTLYWYLQNLGQGPELLIRYENEEAVDDSQLPKDRFSAERLKGVDSTLKIQPAELGDSAVYLCASSLGTNNEQFFGPGTRLTVL.

The chain recombines TRBV30 with TRBJ2-7; possibly TRBD1 for D (6 bases). Trimming removed 4 bases from V and 6 bases from J, with 10 bases in between. Germline CDR1 GTSNPN, CDR2 SVGIG (reference sequence). CDR3 size: 11 residues. The DNA for the CDR3 is TGTGCCTGGACCGTGGGGGCCGAGCAGTACTTC. It yields the protein CAWTVGAEQYF.

This chain uses TRBV7-6 with TRBJ2-3; D is possibly TRBD2 (5 bases). Per germline, CDR1 SGHVS and CDR2 FNYEAQ. The CDR3 has 16 residues. V was shortened by 3 bases and J by 0 bases, with 13 bases between the two germline ends. The CDR3 is CASSLAPSTSTDTQYF. Written as DNA, the CDR3 is TGTGCCAGCAGCTTGGCTCCTAGCACTAGCACAGATACGCAGTATTTT.

This chain uses TRBV30 with TRBJ2-7; 10 bases are a match to TRBD1. Germline assignment: CDR1 GTSNPN and CDR2 SVGIG (reference sequence). This CDR3 comprises 12 residues. With 7 bases clipped from V and 5 bases from J, the junction kept 5 bases outside the gene matches. DNA of the CDR3: TGTGCCTCCGACAGGGGGCTGGACGAGCAGTACTTC. Translated, it gives CASDRGLDEQYF.

The chain combines TRBV24-1 with TRBJ2-5, with 8 bases aligning to TRBD2. This CDR3 comprises 16 residues. V lost 2 bases and J lost 0; bases outside the gene matches: 4. Germline CDR1 and CDR2: KGHDR and SFDVKD. The CDR3 sequence is CATSDWNSGNQETQYF. The CDR3 DNA sequence: TGTGCCACCAGTGATTGGAATAGCGGGAACCAAGAGACCCAGTACTTC.

This sequence joins TRBV2 and TRBJ1-6, with D unclear. CDR1 and CDR2 (germline): SNHLY, FYNNEI. This CDR3 is built from 13 residues. The V and J ends lost 7 bases and 13 bases respectively, with 17 bases between them. The CDR3 here is CASTLAEVRPLHF. As DNA, the CDR3 is TGTGCCAGCACTTTGGCAGAGGTTAGGCCCCTCCACTTT.

The gene calls are TRBV6-4 and TRBJ2-1; D might be TRBD2 (6 bases). CDR3 length: 12 amino acids. V dropped 9 bases and J dropped 1 base, with 7 bases sitting between them. Germline V gene sequence: CDR1 MRHNA, CDR2 SNTAGT. In DNA, the CDR3 is TGTGCCAGGGGGAGGTCCTACAATGAGCAGTTCTTC. It is translated as CARGRSYNEQFF.

The chain joins TRBV9 to TRBJ2-7, with 10 bases fitting TRBD2. Trimming cost V 4 bases and J 1 base; bases outside gene matches: 2. CDR3 length equals 14 residues. CDR1 is SGDLS, CDR2 YYNGEE, per germline. The DNA of the CDR3 is TGTGCCAGCAGCCAACTAGCGGGGTCCTACGAGCAGTACTTC. Amino acids: CASSQLAGSYEQYF.

This clone was seen a few times. The chain recombines TRBV29-1 with TRBJ2-7; 10 bases match TRBD1. V lost 6 bases, J lost 4 bases, and 6 bases stayed unmatched. The germline V gene encodes CDR1 SQVTM and CDR2 ANQGSEA. The CDR3 runs to 13 residues. The CDR3 is CSVPGQGSYEQYF. CDR3 bases: TGCAGCGTACCGGGACAGGGGAGTTACGAGCAGTACTTC.